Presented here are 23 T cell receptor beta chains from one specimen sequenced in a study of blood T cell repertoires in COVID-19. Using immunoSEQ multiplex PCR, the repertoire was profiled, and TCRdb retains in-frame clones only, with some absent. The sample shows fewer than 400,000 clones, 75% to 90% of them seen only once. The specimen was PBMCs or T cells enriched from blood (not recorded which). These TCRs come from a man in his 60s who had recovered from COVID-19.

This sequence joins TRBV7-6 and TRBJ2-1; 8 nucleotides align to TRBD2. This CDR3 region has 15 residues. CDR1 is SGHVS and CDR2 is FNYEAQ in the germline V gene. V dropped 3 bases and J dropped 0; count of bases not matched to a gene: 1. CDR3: CASSFREGSYNEQFF. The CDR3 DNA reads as TGTGCCAGCAGCTTCCGGGAGGGCTCCTACAATGAGCAGTTCTTC.

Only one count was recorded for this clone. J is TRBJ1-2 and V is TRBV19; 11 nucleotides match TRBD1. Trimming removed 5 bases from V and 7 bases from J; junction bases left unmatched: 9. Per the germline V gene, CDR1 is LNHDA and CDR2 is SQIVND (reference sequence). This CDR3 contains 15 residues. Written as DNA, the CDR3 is TGTGCCAGTAGTCTCGGCGGACAGGGGGCGCTTGGCTACACCTTC. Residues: CASSLGGQGALGYTF.

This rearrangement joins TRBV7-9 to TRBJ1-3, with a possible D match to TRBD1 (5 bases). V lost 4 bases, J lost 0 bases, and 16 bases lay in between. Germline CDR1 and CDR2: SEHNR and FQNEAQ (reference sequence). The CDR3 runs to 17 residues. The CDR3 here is CASSWGLTLSSGNTIYF. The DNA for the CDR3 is TGTGCCAGCAGCTGGGGCCTAACCCTTAGCTCTGGAAACACCATATATTTT.

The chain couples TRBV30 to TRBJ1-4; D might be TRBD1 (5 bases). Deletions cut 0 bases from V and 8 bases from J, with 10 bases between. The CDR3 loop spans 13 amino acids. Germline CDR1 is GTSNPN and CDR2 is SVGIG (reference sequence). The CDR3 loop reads CAWSVPGGEKLFF. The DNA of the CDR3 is TGTGCCTGGAGTGTACCGGGGGGAGAAAAACTGTTTTTT.

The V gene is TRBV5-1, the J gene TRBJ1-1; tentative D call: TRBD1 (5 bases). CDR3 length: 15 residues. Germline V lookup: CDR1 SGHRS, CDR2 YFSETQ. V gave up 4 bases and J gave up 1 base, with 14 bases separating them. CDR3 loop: CASSLGGGTNTEAFF. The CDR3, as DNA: TGCGCCAGCAGCCTGGGCGGGGGAACGAACACTGAAGCTTTCTTT.

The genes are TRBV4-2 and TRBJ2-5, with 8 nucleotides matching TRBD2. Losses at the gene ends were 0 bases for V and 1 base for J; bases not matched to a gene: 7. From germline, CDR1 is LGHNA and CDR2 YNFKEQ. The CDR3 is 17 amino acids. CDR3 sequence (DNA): TGTGCCAGCAGCCAAGATGGAAGCGGGAGCCCCCAAGAGACCCAGTACTTC. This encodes CASSQDGSGSPQETQYF.

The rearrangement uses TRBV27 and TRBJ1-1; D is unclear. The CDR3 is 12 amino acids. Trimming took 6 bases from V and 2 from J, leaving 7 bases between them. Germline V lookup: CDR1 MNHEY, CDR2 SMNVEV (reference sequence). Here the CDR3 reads CASRGLNTEAFF. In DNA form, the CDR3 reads TGTGCCAGCAGGGGCCTTAACACTGAAGCTTTCTTT.

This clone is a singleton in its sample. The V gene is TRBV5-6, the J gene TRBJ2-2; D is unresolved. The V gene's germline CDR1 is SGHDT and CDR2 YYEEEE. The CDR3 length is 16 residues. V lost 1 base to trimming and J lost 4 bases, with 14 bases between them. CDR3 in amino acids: CASSLWSSRSTGELFF. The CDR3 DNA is TGTGCCAGCAGCTTGTGGTCTTCGCGGAGCACCGGGGAGCTGTTTTTT. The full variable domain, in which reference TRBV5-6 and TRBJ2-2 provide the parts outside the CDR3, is DAGVTQSPTHLIKTRGQQVTLRCSPKSGHDTVSWYQQALGQGPQFIFQYYEEEERQRGNFPDRFSGHQFPNYSSELNVNALLLGDSALYLCASSLWSSRSTGELFFGEGSRLTVL.

CDR3 in amino acids: CATEGQGATEAFF. The DNA of the CDR3 is TGTGCCACCGAAGGACAGGGGGCCACTGAAGCTTTCTTT. The chain combines TRBV24-1 with TRBJ1-1; 11 nucleotides align to TRBD1. V dropped 9 bases and J dropped 4; count of bases not matched to a gene: 3. CDR3 length: 13 residues. Germline loops: CDR1 KGHDR, CDR2 SFDVKD.

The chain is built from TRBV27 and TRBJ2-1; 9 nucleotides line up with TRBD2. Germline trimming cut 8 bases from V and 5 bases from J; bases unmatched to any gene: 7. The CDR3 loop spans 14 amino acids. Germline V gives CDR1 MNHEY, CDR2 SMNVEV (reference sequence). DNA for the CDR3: TGTGCCAGCCACTCTAGCGGGGTCCACAATGAGCAGTTCTTC. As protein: CASHSSGVHNEQFF.

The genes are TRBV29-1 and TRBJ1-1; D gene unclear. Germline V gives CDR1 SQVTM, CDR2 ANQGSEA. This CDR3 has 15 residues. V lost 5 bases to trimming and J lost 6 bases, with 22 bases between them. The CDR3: CSVSLPMSLPAEAFF. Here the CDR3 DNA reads TGCAGCGTTAGTTTACCCATGTCCCTCCCGGCTGAAGCTTTCTTT.

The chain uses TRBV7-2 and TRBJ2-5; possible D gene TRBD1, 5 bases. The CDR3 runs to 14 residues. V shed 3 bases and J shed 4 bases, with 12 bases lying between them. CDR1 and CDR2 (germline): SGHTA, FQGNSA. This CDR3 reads CASSFGRVPETQYF. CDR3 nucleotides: TGTGCCAGCAGCTTCGGCAGGGTACCAGAGACCCAGTACTTC.

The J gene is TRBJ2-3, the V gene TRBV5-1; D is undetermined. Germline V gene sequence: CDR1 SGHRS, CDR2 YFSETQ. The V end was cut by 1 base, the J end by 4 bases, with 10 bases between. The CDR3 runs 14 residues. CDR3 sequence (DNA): TGCGCCAGCAGCTTGACGCTAGAAGCAGATACGCAGTATTTT. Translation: CASSLTLEADTQYF.

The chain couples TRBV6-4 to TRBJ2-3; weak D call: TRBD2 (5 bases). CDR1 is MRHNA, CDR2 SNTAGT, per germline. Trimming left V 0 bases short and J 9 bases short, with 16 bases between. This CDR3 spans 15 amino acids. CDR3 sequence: CASSDSRGSGNTQYF. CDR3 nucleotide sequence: TGTGCCAGCAGTGACTCTCGAGGGAGTGGCAACACGCAGTATTTT.

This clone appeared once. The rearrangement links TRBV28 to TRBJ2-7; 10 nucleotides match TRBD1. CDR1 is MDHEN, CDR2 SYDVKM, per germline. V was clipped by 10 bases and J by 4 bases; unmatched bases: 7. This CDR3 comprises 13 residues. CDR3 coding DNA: TGTGCCATCGCGACAGGGGGCCCGTACGAGCAGTACTTC. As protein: CAIATGGPYEQYF.

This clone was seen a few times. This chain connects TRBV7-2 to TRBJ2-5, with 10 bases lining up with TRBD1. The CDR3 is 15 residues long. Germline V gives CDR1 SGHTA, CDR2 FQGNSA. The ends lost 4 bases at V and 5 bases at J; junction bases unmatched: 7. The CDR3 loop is CASSSRQGARETQYF. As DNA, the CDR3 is TGTGCCAGCAGCTCCAGACAGGGGGCGAGGGAGACCCAGTACTTC.

The CDR3: CATSDPGRNTEAFF. The CDR3 DNA is TGTGCCACCAGTGACCCCGGGAGGAACACTGAAGCTTTCTTT. The gene calls are TRBV24-1 and TRBJ1-1; no firm D call. Germline lookup yields CDR1 KGHDR and CDR2 SFDVKD. The ends were cut back, 4 bases at V and 1 base at J, with 9 bases in the middle. The CDR3 sequence is 14 residues long.

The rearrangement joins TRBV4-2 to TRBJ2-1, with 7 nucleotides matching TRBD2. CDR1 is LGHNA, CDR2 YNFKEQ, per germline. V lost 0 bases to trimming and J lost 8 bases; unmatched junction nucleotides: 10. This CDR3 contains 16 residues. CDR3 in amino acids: CASSQDRGGEQYEQFF. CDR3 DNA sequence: TGTGCCAGCAGCCAAGATAGGGGAGGGGAACAATATGAGCAGTTCTTC.

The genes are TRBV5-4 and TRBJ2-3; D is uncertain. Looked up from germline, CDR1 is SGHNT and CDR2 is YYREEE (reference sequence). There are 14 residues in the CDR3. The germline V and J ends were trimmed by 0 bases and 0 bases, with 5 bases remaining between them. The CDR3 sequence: CASSLAGSTDTQYF. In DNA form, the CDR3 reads TGTGCCAGCAGCTTGGCCGGGAGCACAGATACGCAGTATTTT.

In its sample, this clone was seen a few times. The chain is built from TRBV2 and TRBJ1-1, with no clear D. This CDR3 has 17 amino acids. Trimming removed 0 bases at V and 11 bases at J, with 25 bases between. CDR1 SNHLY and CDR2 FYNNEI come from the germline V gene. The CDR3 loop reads CASSEALFSGIGLFAFF. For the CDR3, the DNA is TGTGCCAGCAGTGAAGCCCTATTTAGCGGGATCGGGTTGTTTGCTTTCTTT.

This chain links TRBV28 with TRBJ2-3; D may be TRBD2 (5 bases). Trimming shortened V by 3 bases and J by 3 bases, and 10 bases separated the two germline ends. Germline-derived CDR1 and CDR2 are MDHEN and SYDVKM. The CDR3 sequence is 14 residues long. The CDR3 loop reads CASSFGQRTDTQYF. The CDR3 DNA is TGTGCCAGCAGTTTCGGTCAGCGGACAGATACGCAGTATTTT.

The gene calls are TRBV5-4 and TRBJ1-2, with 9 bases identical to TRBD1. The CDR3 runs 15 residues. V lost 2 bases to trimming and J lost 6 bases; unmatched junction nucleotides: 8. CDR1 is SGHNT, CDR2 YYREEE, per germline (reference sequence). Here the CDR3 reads CASSLVQGADDGYTF. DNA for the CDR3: TGTGCCAGCAGCTTAGTACAGGGGGCGGACGATGGCTACACCTTC.

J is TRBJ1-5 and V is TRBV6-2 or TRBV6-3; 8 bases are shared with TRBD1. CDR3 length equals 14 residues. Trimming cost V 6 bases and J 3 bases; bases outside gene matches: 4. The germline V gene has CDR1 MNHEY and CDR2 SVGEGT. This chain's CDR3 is CASSQDRVNQPQHF. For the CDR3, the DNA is TGTGCCAGCAGCCAGGACAGGGTCAATCAGCCCCAGCATTTT.